These 21 T cell receptor beta chains share one sample of origin, sequenced in a study of T-cell memory formation after mild COVID-19. One entry per CDR3 protein results from TCRdb running MiXCR on the 5' RACE reads. Of 350,000 to 450,000 distinct CDR3 sequences in the sample, 24% are singletons; the top ten hold 8.5% to 9%. Input material: PBMCs or a T cell subset sorted from them (not recorded which). Source of these receptors: an adult woman who had mild COVID-19 (a few samples of this study predate the infection). Cell type and time point are not known.

The chain joins TRBV5-1 to TRBJ2-3; TRBD2 matches at 8 bases. CDR1 is SGHRS and CDR2 is YFSETQ in the germline V gene. CDR3 size: 15 residues. The trim removed 5 bases at V and 6 bases at J, leaving 11 bases unmatched. CDR3 nucleotides: TGCGCCAGCAGGCCTTTCGGGGGGGACGGGGATACGCAGTATTTT. Protein product: CASRPFGGDGDTQYF.

This clonotype appeared many times. The chain links TRBV7-2 to TRBJ2-7; either TRBD1 or TRBD2 may fit D (5 bases each). Germline V gene sequence: CDR1 SGHTA, CDR2 FQGNSA. The CDR3 consists of 13 residues. The V gene lost 5 bases and the J gene lost 3 bases, with 11 bases spanning the gap. CDR3 nucleotide sequence: TGTGCCAGCAGCCCGGGACGGAGCTACGAGCAGTACTTC. Amino acids: CASSPGRSYEQYF.

This clonotype was recorded a few times. The genes are TRBV18 and TRBJ1-1; D remains ambiguous. There are 14 residues in the CDR3. CDR1 is KGHSH and CDR2 is LQKENI in the germline V gene. Trimming shortened V by 1 base and J by 4 bases, and 10 bases separated the two germline ends. The CDR3 spells CASSPLRGGTEAFF. CDR3 nucleotide sequence: TGTGCCAGCTCACCACTTCGGGGAGGCACTGAAGCTTTCTTT.

V gene TRBV6-6 combines with J gene TRBJ1-1; D is unresolved. CDR3 length: 14 residues. Trimming shortened V by 0 bases and J by 4 bases, and 9 bases separated the two germline ends. CDR1 is MNHNY, CDR2 SVGAGI, per germline (reference sequence). CDR3 region: CASSYSTETTEAFF. In DNA, the CDR3 is TGTGCCAGCAGTTACTCGACGGAGACCACTGAAGCTTTCTTT.

The chain joins TRBV5-1 to TRBJ2-5; D is tentatively TRBD1 or TRBD2 (6 bases each). This CDR3 contains 15 residues. Germline assignment: CDR1 SGHRS and CDR2 YFSETQ. Trimming stripped 0 bases from V and 3 bases from J, with 12 bases between. In DNA form, the CDR3 reads TGCGCCAGCAGCTTGGTGCCGGGGGCGAAAGAGACCCAGTACTTC. It encodes CASSLVPGAKETQYF.

The sample holds a few counts of this clonotype. The chain carries TRBV7-9 and TRBJ2-4, with D perhaps TRBD1 (6 bases). The CDR3 has 14 amino acids. Germline assignment: CDR1 SEHNR and CDR2 FQNEAQ (reference sequence). Trimming took off 5 bases at V and 7 bases at J, with 15 bases between the two ends. In nucleotides, the CDR3 is TGTGCCAGCAGCACTTCCGGGACACAGAACATTCAGTACTTC. Its protein product is CASSTSGTQNIQYF.

The chain links TRBV12-3 or TRBV12-4 to TRBJ2-2; a possible D gene is TRBD1 (5 bases). The CDR3 totals 15 residues. Trimming cost V 7 bases and J 2 bases, with 14 bases left between them. The CDR3 loop reads CASNQHQGNTGELFF. In nucleotides, the CDR3 is TGTGCCAGCAACCAACATCAGGGTAACACCGGGGAGCTGTTTTTT.

The J gene is TRBJ2-2, the V gene TRBV5-1; 7 bases fit TRBD1. CDR1 and CDR2 (germline): SGHRS, YFSETQ. V gave up 3 bases and J gave up 7 bases; unmatched junction bases: 3. The CDR3 is 13 residues long. The CDR3 loop is CASSWDRNGELFF. The CDR3 DNA reads TGCGCCAGCAGCTGGGACAGAAACGGGGAGCTGTTTTTT.

The chain joins TRBV6-5 to TRBJ2-1; 8 bases are shared with TRBD2. V lost 6 bases to trimming and J lost 6 bases; unmatched junction nucleotides: 19. This CDR3 has 18 amino acids. Per germline, CDR1 MNHEY and CDR2 SVGAGI. The CDR3 region is CASRLRGGVTPSVNEQFF. For the CDR3, the DNA is TGTGCCAGCAGACTCCGGGGGGGGGTAACCCCGAGTGTCAATGAGCAGTTCTTC.

This clonotype appeared many times. This chain uses TRBV3-1 with TRBJ2-3, with 10 bases identical to TRBD2. The CDR3 length is 19 residues. Germline values: CDR1 LGHDT, CDR2 YNNKEL (reference sequence). The V gene end was trimmed by 1 base and the J gene end by 2 bases; junction bases not matched to a gene: 12. The CDR3: CASSQAGRGLAAITDTQYF. Written as DNA, the CDR3 is TGTGCCAGCAGCCAAGCTGGGCGAGGACTAGCGGCTATCACAGATACGCAGTATTTT.

The chain recombines TRBV9 with TRBJ2-5; possible D gene TRBD2, 7 bases. V was trimmed by 0 bases and J by 5 bases, leaving 14 bases between them. In germline, CDR1 is SGDLS, CDR2 YYNGEE. The CDR3 has 15 amino acids. As DNA, the CDR3 is TGTGCCAGCAGCGTAGTAGGGGGGGCTGGGGAGACCCAGTACTTC. Protein sequence: CASSVVGGAGETQYF.

This chain joins TRBV3-1 and TRBJ2-2; D might be TRBD2 (6 bases). V was trimmed by 8 bases and J by 5 bases, leaving 12 bases between them. CDR1 and CDR2 (germline): LGHDT, YNNKEL (reference sequence). The CDR3 consists of 13 residues. This CDR3 is CASLRRATGELFF. CDR3 nucleotides: TGTGCCAGCCTCCGGAGGGCTACCGGGGAGCTGTTTTTT.

The chain is built from TRBV4-2 and TRBJ2-3, with D tentatively TRBD2 (6 bases). This CDR3 contains 16 residues. The germline gives CDR1 LGHNA, CDR2 YNFKEQ. Trimming took off 0 bases at V and 0 bases at J, with 10 bases between the two ends. In DNA, the CDR3 is TGTGCCAGCAGCCAAGATCGCGGGGAGAGCACAGATACGCAGTATTTT. This translates into CASSQDRGESTDTQYF.

The chain uses TRBV18 and TRBJ1-2; D is unclear. There are 13 residues in the CDR3. Germline loops: CDR1 KGHSH, CDR2 LQKENI. Trimming cost V 3 bases and J 2 bases, with 7 bases left between them. CDR3 amino acids: CASSPSQNYGYTF. The CDR3 DNA follows: TGTGCCAGCTCACCGTCTCAGAACTATGGCTACACCTTC.

This clonotype was recorded a few times. This chain joins TRBV12-3 or TRBV12-4 and TRBJ2-1; D not resolved. Trimming pared 4 bases from V and 5 bases from J, leaving 6 bases between. The CDR3 has 12 amino acids. The CDR3 bases are TGTGCCAGCAGTTCTAACGACAATGAGCAGTTCTTC. It translates to CASSSNDNEQFF.

A few counts support this clonotype. The chain combines TRBV5-1 with TRBJ2-3; 9 positions match TRBD1. Trimming at V came to 3 bases and at J to 3 bases, leaving 5 bases not matched to a gene. This CDR3 is 15 amino acids long. The germline V gene encodes CDR1 SGHRS and CDR2 YFSETQ. The CDR3 coding sequence is TGCGCCAGCAGCTCTACAGGGGGCTGGACAGATACGCAGTATTTT. As protein: CASSSTGGWTDTQYF.

This clonotype was detected only a few times. The DNA of the CDR3 is TGTGCCTGGAGTAGGCAGGGAAACACCATATATTTT. Its translation: CAWSRQGNTIYF. J is TRBJ1-3 and V is TRBV30; the D is unclear. Germline assignment: CDR1 GTSNPN and CDR2 SVGIG (reference sequence). Between the trimmed V and J ends, which lost 2 bases and 4 bases, there was a span of 6 bases. CDR3 length: 12 residues.

This clonotype turned up a few times. The V gene is TRBV30, the J gene TRBJ2-3, with TRBD2 matching over 7 bases. Germline V lookup: CDR1 GTSNPN, CDR2 SVGIG (reference sequence). V lost 1 base to trimming and J lost 9 bases; unmatched junction nucleotides: 4. This CDR3 contains 12 residues. In DNA, the CDR3 is TGTGCCTGGAGTGGCTGGGACTACACGCAGTATTTT. It codes for CAWSGWDYTQYF.

This clonotype turned up a few times. This rearrangement joins TRBV27 to TRBJ2-1; D possibly uses TRBD1 or TRBD2 (5 bases each). The CDR3 spans 15 residues. Trimming took off 5 bases at V and 3 bases at J, with 14 bases between the two ends. Germline loops: CDR1 MNHEY, CDR2 SMNVEV (reference sequence). The DNA for the CDR3 is TGTGCCAGCAGTCCTCCGGGACCGCACTACAATGAGCAGTTCTTC. It codes for CASSPPGPHYNEQFF.

This clonotype appeared a few times. The V call is TRBV29-1, the J call TRBJ1-1; 7 bases map to TRBD1. This CDR3 region has 17 residues. CDR1 and CDR2 from the germline V gene are SQVTM and ANQGSEA. Trimming removed 4 bases from V and 0 bases from J; junction bases left unmatched: 14. The CDR3 region has the DNA TGCAGCGTTGCTAACTACAGGGGAAAAGGGATGAACACTGAAGCTTTCTTT. Protein: CSVANYRGKGMNTEAFF. Full variable domain (remainder filled in from reference TRBV29-1 and TRBJ1-1): SAVISQKPSRDICQRGTSLTIQCQVDSQVTMMFWYRQQPGQSLTLIATANQGSEATYESGFVIDKFPISRPNLTFSTLTVSNMSPEDSSIYLCSVANYRGKGMNTEAFFGQGTRLTVV.

The chain employs TRBV2 and TRBJ2-3; D is possibly TRBD1 (6 bases). This CDR3 comprises 14 residues. V lost 5 bases, J lost 2 bases, and 11 bases lay in between. From germline, CDR1 is SNHLY and CDR2 FYNNEI. This CDR3 reads CASSSQGPTDTQYF. CDR3 in DNA: TGTGCCAGCAGTTCACAGGGACCCACAGATACGCAGTATTTT.